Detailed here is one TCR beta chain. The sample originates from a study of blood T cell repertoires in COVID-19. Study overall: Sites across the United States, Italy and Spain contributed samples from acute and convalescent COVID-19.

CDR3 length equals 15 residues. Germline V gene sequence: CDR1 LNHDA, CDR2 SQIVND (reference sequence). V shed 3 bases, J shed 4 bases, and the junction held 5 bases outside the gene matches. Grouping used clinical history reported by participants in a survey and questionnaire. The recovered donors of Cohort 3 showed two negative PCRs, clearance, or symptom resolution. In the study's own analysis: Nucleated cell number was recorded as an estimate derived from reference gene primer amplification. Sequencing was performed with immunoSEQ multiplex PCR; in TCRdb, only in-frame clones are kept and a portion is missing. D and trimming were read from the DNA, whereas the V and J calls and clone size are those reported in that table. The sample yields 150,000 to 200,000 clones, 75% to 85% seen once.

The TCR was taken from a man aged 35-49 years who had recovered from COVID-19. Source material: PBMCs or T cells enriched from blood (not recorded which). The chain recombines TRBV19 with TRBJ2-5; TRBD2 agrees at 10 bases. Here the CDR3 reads CASSMQAGGRETQYF. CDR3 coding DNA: TGTGCCAGTAGTATGCAAGCGGGGGGGAGAGAGACCCAGTACTTC.